This TCR beta chain was found in a study of T cells in Graves' hyperthyroidism and ophthalmopathy. This clonotype was observed at least ten times. Uncontrolled infection, other autoimmune disease, pregnancy or lactation disqualified patients from enrolment. CDR1 and CDR2 from the germline V gene are MNHEY and SVGEGT. The CDR3 sequence is 18 residues long. After removal of 0 bases from V and 3 bases from J, the junction contained 10 bases not matched to a gene. TCR beta CDR3 regions were amplified from RNA transcripts. Initially, a first-round RT-PCR of the TCR CDR3 employed the HTBI primer set. TCRdb re-called the multiplex PCR reads through MiXCR, storing one row per CDR3 protein. The table lists some 570,000 distinct CDR3 sequences, approximately 17% of them singletons, with roughly a sixth in the top ten.

The sequenced sample consisted of blood. The source is a woman under 30 with Graves' ophthalmopathy. V is TRBV6-2 or TRBV6-3 and J is TRBJ2-5, with 10 bases aligning to TRBD2. In nucleotides, the CDR3 is TGTGCCAGCAGTTACTCGAACTTGCTAGCGGGAGAGGAAGAGACCCAGTACTTC. It translates to CASSYSNLLAGEEETQYF.